This T cell receptor beta chain was found in a study of OX40 agonist ivuxolimab in advanced cancers. At the level of the whole study: The costimulatory receptor OX40 (CD134) was targeted by ivuxolimab, a fully human IgG2 agonistic monoclonal antibody. Patients were allowed to have had prior anti-PD-1, anti-PD-L1 or anti-CTLA-4 therapy, and approximately 40% of the dose-escalation patients had been treated with checkpoint inhibitors. Peripheral TCRbeta sequencing aimed to test whether ivuxolimab altered TCR sequence diversity and caused clonal T-cell expansion. Intravenous ivuxolimab was administered to patients every 2 weeks at six dose levels: 0.01, 0.1, 0.3, 1.5, 3 and 10 mg/kg. The paper describes the monotherapy dose-escalation part (N = 52 patients) of the phase I trial of ivuxolimab. A male proportion of nearly 85% and a mean age of roughly 58 years, ranging from roughly 23 to 90, were recorded for the dose-escalation cohort. Partial responses were achieved by three dose-escalation patients, of whom one had hepatocellular carcinoma and two had cutaneous melanoma. Of the 50 or so patients in dose escalation, around 20 had hepatocellular carcinoma, around 15 had melanoma, 9 had renal cell carcinoma and 9 had head and neck cancer. Broad study findings and their caveats: In partial responders in the 0.1-3.0 mg/kg groups, normalized peripheral clonal expansion was found to be among the lowest, especially among CD8+ T cells. Antigen specificity was not determined for the clonally expanded peripheral T cells. On average, CD8+ T cells showed more expanded clones than CD4+ T cells after ivuxolimab. At doses of 0.1 to 3.0 mg/kg, clonal expansion of both CD4+ and CD8+ T cells in blood was seen between baseline and week 6. Low levels of normalized T-cell clonal expansion were also seen in some patients who did not respond.

To sequence the TCRbeta CDR3 region, genomic DNA was isolated from the sorted cells. The immunoSEQ Assay was used for sequencing of TCRbeta CDR3 regions. Entries here come from immuneACCESS through TCRdb and include only in-frame sequences with V and J called. Some clones fail to appear in such tables; in the studies checked, an unresolved V gene covers under half of the shortfall, and the cause of the remainder is unknown. This sample lists tens of thousands of clones; 75% to 90% were detected once. The top ten constitute approximately 10% of the sample. CDR3 length: 16 amino acids, cysteine to phenylalanine. Only CDR3 DNA remains: 48 bases, in frame from the first base. Ends trimmed: V by 4 bases, J by 7 bases; bases unmatched to a gene: 14. Taken from the germline V gene (reference sequence), the CDR1 and CDR2 loops are LNHDA and SQIVND. On this clone itself: Its recognized antigen is unknown. The record has no base qualities; no much larger clone is one base away.

Patients with autoimmune disease history or receiving systemic immunosuppression were excluded from the trial. In every dose cohort, peripheral blood was drawn for TCR sequencing at baseline, cycle 4 day 1, and cycle 7 day 1. The samples were drawn from a first-in-human, open-label, multicenter phase I dose-escalation trial of ivuxolimab. Adults with locally advanced or metastatic melanoma, renal cell, hepatocellular, or head and neck squamous cell carcinoma were enrolled in the trial. Before TCR sequencing, CD4+ T cells and CD8+ T cells from peripheral blood were sorted into separate populations. The sequence was collected from an adult with an advanced solid tumor such as melanoma, head and neck, liver or kidney cancer. Sample: CD4+ or CD8+ T cells sorted from blood, taken in a trial of the OX40 agonist ivuxolimab. The rearrangement joined TRBV19 to TRBJ1-1; 8 central bases correspond to TRBD1. The bases read TGTGCCAGTAGTAGAGTTCCGGGACAGGCGGGGTTTGAAGCTTTCTTT. This is translated as CASSRVPGQAGFEAFF. Full variable domain (CDR3 extended with the reference TRBV19 and TRBJ1-1 proteins): DGGITQSPKYLFRKEGQNVTLSCEQNLNHDAMYWYRQDPGQGLRLIYYSQIVNDFQKGDIAEGYSVSREKKESFPLTVTSAQKNPTAFYLCASSRVPGQAGFEAFFGQGTRLTVV.